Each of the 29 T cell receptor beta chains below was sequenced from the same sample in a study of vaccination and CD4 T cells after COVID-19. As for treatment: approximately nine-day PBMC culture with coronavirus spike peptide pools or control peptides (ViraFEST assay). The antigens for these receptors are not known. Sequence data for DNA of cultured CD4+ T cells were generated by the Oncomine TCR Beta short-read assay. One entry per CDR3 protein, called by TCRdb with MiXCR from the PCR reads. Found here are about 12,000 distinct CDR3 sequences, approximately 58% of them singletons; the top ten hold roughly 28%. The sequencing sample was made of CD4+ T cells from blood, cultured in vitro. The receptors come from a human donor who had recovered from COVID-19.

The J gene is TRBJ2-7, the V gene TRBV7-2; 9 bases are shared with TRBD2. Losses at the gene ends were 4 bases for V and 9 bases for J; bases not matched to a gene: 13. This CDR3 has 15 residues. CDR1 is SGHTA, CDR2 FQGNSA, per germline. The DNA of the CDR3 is TGTGCCAGCAGCTCTTACTCTAGCGGGGCGTTACCGCAGTACTTC. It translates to CASSSYSSGALPQYF.

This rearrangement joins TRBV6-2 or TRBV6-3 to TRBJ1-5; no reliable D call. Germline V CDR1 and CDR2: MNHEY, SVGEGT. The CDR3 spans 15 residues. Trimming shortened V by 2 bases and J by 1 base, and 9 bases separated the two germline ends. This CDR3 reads CASSYLGNSNQPQHF. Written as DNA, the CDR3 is TGTGCCAGCAGTTACCTGGGCAACAGCAATCAGCCCCAGCATTTT.

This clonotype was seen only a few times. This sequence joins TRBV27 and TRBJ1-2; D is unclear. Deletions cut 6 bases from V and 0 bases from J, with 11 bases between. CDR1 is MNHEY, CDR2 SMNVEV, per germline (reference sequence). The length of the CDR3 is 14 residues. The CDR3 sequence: CASSPVSANYGYTF. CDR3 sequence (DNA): TGTGCCAGCAGCCCCGTCTCGGCTAACTATGGCTACACCTTC.

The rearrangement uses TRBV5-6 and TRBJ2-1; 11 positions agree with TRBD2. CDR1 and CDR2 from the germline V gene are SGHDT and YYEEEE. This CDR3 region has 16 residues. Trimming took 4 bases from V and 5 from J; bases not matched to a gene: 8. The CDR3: CASSGRTSGGHNEQFF. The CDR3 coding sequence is TGTGCCAGCAGCGGCAGAACTAGCGGGGGCCACAATGAGCAGTTCTTC.

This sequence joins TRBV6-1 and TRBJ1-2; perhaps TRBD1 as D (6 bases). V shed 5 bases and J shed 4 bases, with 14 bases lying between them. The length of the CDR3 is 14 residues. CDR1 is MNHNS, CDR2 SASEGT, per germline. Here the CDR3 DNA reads TGTGCCAGCAGTACCCTGGACAGTTCCTATGGCTACACCTTC. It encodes CASSTLDSSYGYTF.

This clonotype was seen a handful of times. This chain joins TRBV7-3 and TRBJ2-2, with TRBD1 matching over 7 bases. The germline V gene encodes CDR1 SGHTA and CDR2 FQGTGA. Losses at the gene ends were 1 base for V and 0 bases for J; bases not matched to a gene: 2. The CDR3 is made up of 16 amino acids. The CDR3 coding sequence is TGTGCCAGCAGCTTAAAGGGGGCTGCGAACACCGGGGAGCTGTTTTTT. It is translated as CASSLKGAANTGELFF.

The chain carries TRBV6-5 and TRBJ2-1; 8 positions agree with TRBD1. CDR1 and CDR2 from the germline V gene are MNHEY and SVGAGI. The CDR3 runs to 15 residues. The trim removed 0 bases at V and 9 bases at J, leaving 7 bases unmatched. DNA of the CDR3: TGTGCCAGCAGTTACTCAGGGACAGGAGTGCGTGAGCAGTTCTTC. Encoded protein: CASSYSGTGVREQFF.

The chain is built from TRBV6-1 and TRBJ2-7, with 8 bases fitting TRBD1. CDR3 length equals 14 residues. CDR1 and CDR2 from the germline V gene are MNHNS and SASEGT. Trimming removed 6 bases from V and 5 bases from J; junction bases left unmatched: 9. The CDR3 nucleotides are TGTGCCAGCAGCCCATACAGGGGGTTCAACGAGCAGTACTTC. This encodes CASSPYRGFNEQYF.

The CDR3 coding sequence is TGCGCCAGCAGCCCCGGACAGGGGGCACAGAACACTGAAGCTTTCTTT. It encodes CASSPGQGAQNTEAFF. V usage is TRBV5-1 and J usage is TRBJ1-1; 11 nucleotides line up with TRBD1. Per germline, CDR1 SGHRS and CDR2 YFSETQ. The CDR3 is made up of 16 amino acids. V was pared by 4 bases and J by 1 base, with 6 bases of the junction left unmatched.

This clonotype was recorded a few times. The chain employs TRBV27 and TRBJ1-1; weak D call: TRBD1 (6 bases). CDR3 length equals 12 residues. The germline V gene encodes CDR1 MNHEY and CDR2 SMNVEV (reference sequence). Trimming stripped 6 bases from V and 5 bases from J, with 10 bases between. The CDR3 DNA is TGTGCCAGCAGCCGGAGGGGGACTGAAGCTTTCTTT. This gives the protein CASSRRGTEAFF.

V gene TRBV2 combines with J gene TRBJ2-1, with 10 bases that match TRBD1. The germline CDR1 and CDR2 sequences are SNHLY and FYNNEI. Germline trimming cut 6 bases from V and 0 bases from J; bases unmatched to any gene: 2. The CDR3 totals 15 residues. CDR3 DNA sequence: TGTGCCAGCAGAAGGACAGGGGGCTCCTACAATGAGCAGTTCTTC. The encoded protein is CASRRTGGSYNEQFF.

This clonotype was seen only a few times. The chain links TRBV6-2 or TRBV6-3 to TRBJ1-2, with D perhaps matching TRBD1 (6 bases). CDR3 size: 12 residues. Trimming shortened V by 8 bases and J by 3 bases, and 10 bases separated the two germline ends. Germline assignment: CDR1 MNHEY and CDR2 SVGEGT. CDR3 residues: CASRGQYYGYTF. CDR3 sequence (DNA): TGTGCCAGCCGTGGACAGTACTATGGCTACACCTTC.

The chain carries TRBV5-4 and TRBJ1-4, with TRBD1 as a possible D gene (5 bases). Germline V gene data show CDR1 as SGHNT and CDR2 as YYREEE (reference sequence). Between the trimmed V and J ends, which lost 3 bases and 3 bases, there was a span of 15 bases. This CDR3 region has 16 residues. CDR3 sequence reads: CASSSGNGLANEKLFF. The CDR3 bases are TGTGCCAGCAGCTCAGGGAACGGTTTAGCTAATGAAAAACTGTTTTTT.

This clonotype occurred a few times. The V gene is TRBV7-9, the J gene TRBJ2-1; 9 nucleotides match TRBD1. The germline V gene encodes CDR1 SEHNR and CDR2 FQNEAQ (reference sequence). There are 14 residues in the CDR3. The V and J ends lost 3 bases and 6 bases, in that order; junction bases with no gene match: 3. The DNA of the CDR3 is TGTGCCAGCAGCTTGGGGACAGGGAGCAATGAGCAGTTCTTC. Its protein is CASSLGTGSNEQFF.

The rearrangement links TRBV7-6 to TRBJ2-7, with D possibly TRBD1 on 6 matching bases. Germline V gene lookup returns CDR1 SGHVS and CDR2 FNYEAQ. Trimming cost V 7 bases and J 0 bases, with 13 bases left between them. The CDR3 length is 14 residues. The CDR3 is CASTATGNSYEQYF. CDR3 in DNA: TGTGCCAGCACCGCAACAGGGAACTCCTACGAGCAGTACTTC.

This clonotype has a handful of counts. Written as DNA, the CDR3 is TGCAGTGCTAGGCCCGGTGAGGGGCAAGGCTACACCTTC. Encoded protein: CSARPGEGQGYTF. The chain carries TRBV20-1 and TRBJ1-2; possible D gene TRBD1, 5 bases. The CDR3 has 13 amino acids. The V end was cut by 3 bases, the J end by 8 bases, with 16 bases between. Per germline, CDR1 DFQATT and CDR2 SNEGSKA (reference sequence).

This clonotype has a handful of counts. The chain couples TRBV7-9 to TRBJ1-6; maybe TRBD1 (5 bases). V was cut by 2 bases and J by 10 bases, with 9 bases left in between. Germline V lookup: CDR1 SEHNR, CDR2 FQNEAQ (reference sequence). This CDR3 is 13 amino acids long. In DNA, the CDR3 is TGTGCCAGCAGCTTACAGGGAGGCTCACCCCTCCACTTT. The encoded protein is CASSLQGGSPLHF.

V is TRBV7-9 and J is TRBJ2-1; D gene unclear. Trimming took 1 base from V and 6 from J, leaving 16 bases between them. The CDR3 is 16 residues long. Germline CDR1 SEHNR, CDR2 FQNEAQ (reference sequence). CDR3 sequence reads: CASSLGRATLSNEQFF. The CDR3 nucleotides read TGTGCCAGCAGCTTAGGTCGAGCCACCCTCAGCAATGAGCAGTTCTTC.

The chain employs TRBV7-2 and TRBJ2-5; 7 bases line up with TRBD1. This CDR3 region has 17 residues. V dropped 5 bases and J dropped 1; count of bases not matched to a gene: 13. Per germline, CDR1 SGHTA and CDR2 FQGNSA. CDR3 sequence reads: CASSPRRDSQFQETQYF. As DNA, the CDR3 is TGTGCCAGCAGCCCCCGTAGGGACAGCCAGTTCCAAGAGACCCAGTACTTC.

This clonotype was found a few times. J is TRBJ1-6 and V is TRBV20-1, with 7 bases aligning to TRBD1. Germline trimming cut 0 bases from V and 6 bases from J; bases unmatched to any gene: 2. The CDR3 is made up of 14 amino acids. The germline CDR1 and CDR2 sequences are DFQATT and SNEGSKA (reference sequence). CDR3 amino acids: CSAREQGSNSPLHF. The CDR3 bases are TGCAGTGCTAGAGAACAGGGGTCTAATTCACCCCTCCACTTT.

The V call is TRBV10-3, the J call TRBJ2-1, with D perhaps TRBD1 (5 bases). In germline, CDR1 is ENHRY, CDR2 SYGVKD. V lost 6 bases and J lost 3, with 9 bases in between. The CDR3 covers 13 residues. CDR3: CAIRAGYYNEQFF. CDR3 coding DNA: TGTGCCATCAGGGCAGGGTACTACAATGAGCAGTTCTTC.

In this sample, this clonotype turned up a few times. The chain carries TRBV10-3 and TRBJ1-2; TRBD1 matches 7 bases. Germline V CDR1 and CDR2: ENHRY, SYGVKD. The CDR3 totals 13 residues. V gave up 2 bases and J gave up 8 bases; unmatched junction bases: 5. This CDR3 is CAISEDRAGGYTF. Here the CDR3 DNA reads TGTGCCATCAGTGAGGACAGGGCCGGAGGCTACACCTTC.

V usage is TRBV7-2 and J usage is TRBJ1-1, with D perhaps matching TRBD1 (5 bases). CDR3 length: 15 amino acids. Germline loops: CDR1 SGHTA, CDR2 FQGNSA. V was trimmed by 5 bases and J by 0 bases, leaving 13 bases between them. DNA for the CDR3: TGTGCCAGCAGCAATACAGGAAACTTGAACACTGAAGCTTTCTTT. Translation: CASSNTGNLNTEAFF.

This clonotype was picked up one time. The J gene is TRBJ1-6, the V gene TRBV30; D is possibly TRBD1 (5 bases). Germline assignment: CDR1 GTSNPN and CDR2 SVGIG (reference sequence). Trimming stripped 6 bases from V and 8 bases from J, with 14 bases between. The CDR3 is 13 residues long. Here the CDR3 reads CACFSRGDSPLHF. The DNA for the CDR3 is TGTGCCTGTTTCAGTCGGGGCGATTCACCCCTCCACTTT.

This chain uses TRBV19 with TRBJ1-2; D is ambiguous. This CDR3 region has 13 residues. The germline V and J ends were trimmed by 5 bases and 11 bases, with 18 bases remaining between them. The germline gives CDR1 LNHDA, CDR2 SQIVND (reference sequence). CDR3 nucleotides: TGTGCCAGTAGTCGCCGGACGGCTCTTACGTACACCTTC. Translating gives CASSRRTALTYTF.

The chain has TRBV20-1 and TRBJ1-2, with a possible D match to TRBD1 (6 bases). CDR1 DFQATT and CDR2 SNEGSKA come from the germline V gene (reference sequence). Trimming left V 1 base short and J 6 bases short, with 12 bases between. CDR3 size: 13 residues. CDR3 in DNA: TGCAGTGCTAGAGTCGGGGGGGCACATGGCTACACCTTC. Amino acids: CSARVGGAHGYTF.

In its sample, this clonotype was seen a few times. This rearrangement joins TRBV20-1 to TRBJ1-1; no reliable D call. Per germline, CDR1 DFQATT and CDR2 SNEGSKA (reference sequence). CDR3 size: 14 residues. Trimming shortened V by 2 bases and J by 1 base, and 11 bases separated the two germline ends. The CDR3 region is CSARNRLGNTEAFF. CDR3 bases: TGCAGTGCTAGAAACCGCCTGGGGAACACTGAAGCTTTCTTT.

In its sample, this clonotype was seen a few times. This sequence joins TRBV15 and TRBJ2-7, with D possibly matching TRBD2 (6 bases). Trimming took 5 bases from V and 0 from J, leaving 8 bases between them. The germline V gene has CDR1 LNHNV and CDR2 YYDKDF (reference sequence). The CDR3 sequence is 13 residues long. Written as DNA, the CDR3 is TGTGCCACCAGCGGCGGGGACTCCTACGAGCAGTACTTC. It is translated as CATSGGDSYEQYF. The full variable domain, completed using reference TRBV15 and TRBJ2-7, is DAMVIQNPRYQVTQFGKPVTLSCSQTLNHNVMYWYQQKSSQAPKLLFHYYDKDFNNEADTPDNFQSRRPNTSFCFLDIRSPGLGDTAMYLCATSGGDSYEQYFGPGTRLTVT.

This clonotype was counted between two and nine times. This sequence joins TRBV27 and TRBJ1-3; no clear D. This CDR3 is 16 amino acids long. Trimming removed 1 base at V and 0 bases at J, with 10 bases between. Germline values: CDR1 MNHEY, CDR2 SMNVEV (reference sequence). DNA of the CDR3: TGTGCCAGCAGTTTATACCCGTTCCCCTCTGGAAACACCATATATTTT. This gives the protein CASSLYPFPSGNTIYF.